Below, 18 T cell receptor beta chains from the same sample are listed, as sequenced in a study of OX40 agonist ivuxolimab in advanced cancers. Libraries were prepared by immunoSEQ multiplex PCR; TCRdb keeps only in-frame clonotypes and omits some of them. The sample shows more than 60,000 clones, roughly four fifths of them seen only once. The sequenced sample was CD4+ or CD8+ T cells sorted from blood, obtained in a trial of the OX40 agonist ivuxolimab. These receptors were collected from an adult with an advanced solid tumor such as melanoma, head and neck, liver or kidney cancer.

The chain is built from TRBV2 and TRBJ2-2; D is possibly TRBD1 (6 bases). The V and J ends lost 6 bases and 7 bases respectively, with 12 bases between them. The CDR3 contains 13 residues. Germline V lookup: CDR1 SNHLY, CDR2 FYNNEI. The CDR3 coding sequence is TGTGCCAGCAGAAGAGTACAGGGCGGGGAGCTGTTTTTT. Translation: CASRRVQGGELFF. The full variable domain, rest sourced from reference TRBV2 and TRBJ2-2, is EPEVTQTPSHQVTQMGQEVILRCVPISNHLYFYWYRQILGQKVEFLVSFYNNEISEKSEIFDDQFSVERPDGSNFTLKIRSTKLEDSAMYFCASRRVQGGELFFGEGSRLTVL.

The gene calls are TRBV6-5 and TRBJ2-7, with 10 bases identical to TRBD1. The CDR3 length is 15 residues. Germline values: CDR1 MNHEY, CDR2 SVGAGI. J gave up 4 bases and V 6 bases, and 9 bases lay outside the gene matches. CDR3: CASRISGTGVYEQYF. In DNA form, the CDR3 reads TGTGCCAGCAGAATATCCGGGACAGGGGTGTACGAGCAGTACTTC.

V and J are TRBV6-1 and TRBJ1-2; TRBD1 matches 8 bases. CDR1 and CDR2 (germline): MNHNS, SASEGT. V shed 5 bases, J shed 4 bases, and the junction held 3 bases outside the gene matches. The CDR3 length is 13 residues. The CDR3 DNA sequence: TGTGCCAGCAGTTCCGGACAGGGCTATGGCTACACCTTC. As protein: CASSSGQGYGYTF.

This rearrangement joins TRBV9 to TRBJ1-1; possibly TRBD1 for D (6 bases). The CDR3 has 15 residues. Germline CDR1 and CDR2: SGDLS and YYNGEE. With 0 bases removed from V and 5 bases from J, the gap between germline ends came to 14 bases. CDR3 bases: TGTGCCAGCAGCGTAGTTGAGACAGGTAGGACTGAAGCTTTCTTT. The encoded protein is CASSVVETGRTEAFF.

This clone was counted once. V gene TRBV9 combines with J gene TRBJ1-1; tentatively, D is TRBD1 (6 bases). This CDR3 contains 16 residues. V lost 0 bases to trimming and J lost 4 bases, with 16 bases between them. Germline CDR1 and CDR2: SGDLS and YYNGEE. The CDR3 loop reads CASSVVSGGRGTEAFF. The CDR3 DNA sequence: TGTGCCAGCAGCGTAGTCTCTGGGGGGCGGGGCACTGAAGCTTTCTTT.

This chain uses TRBV18 with TRBJ2-1; 8 bases align to TRBD1. CDR1 KGHSH and CDR2 LQKENI come from the germline V gene. The V segment lost 3 bases and the J segment 7 bases; nucleotides outside the gene matches: 8. CDR3 size: 15 residues. DNA for the CDR3: TGTGCCAGCTCACCGAGGACAGGGATAGTGAATGAGCAGTTCTTC. Translation gives CASSPRTGIVNEQFF.

V is TRBV10-1 and J is TRBJ2-3; TRBD2 agrees at 10 bases. The CDR3 totals 18 residues. After removal of 10 bases from V and 3 bases from J, the junction contained 19 bases not matched to a gene. Germline V lookup: CDR1 WNHNN, CDR2 SYGVQD (reference sequence). The CDR3 loop reads CANPSKKAGGPRTDTQYF. In DNA, the CDR3 is TGCGCCAACCCAAGCAAAAAAGCGGGGGGGCCCCGGACAGATACGCAGTATTTT.

The gene calls are TRBV2 and TRBJ1-4; the D is unclear. Germline V gene lookup returns CDR1 SNHLY and CDR2 FYNNEI. There are 15 residues in the CDR3. The V gene lost 7 bases and the J gene lost 8 bases, with 20 bases spanning the gap. CDR3: CASIRYLPWGEKLFF. Written as DNA, the CDR3 is TGTGCCAGCATCCGCTACCTCCCTTGGGGAGAAAAACTGTTTTTT.

The V gene is TRBV5-1, the J gene TRBJ2-3; TRBD1 agrees at 7 bases. The CDR3 consists of 15 residues. The J segment lost 0 bases and the V segment lost 4 bases, leaving 5 bases of the junction unmatched. Germline V lookup: CDR1 SGHRS, CDR2 YFSETQ. This CDR3 is CASSNGTASTDTQYF. As DNA, the CDR3 is TGCGCCAGCAGCAACGGGACAGCTAGCACAGATACGCAGTATTTT.

The rearrangement uses TRBV28 and TRBJ1-5; no clear D gene. CDR1 and CDR2 from the germline V gene are MDHEN and SYDVKM. The CDR3 consists of 13 residues. V gave up 6 bases and J gave up 6 bases, with 12 bases separating them. The CDR3 coding sequence is TGTGCCAGCAGGCTGGCGGAGGTTCAGCCCCAGCATTTT. It encodes CASRLAEVQPQHF. Based on the CDR3 plus reference TRBV28 and TRBJ1-5, the full variable domain is DVKVTQSSRYLVKRTGEKVFLECVQDMDHENMFWYRQDPGLGLRLIYFSYDVKMKEKGDIPEGYSVSREKKERFSLILESASTNQTSMYLCASRLAEVQPQHFGDGTRLSIL.

The chain has TRBV27 and TRBJ1-1; D is unclear. CDR3 length: 13 residues. Trimming took 3 bases from V and 4 from J, leaving 9 bases between them. Germline CDR1 and CDR2: MNHEY and SMNVEV (reference sequence). The CDR3 DNA reads TGTGCCAGCAGTTTCAGTCCGGGCACTGAAGCTTTCTTT. The encoded protein is CASSFSPGTEAFF.

This clone was seen only once. The chain carries TRBV2 and TRBJ2-4; D is possibly TRBD1 or TRBD2 (5 bases each). Germline assignment: CDR1 SNHLY and CDR2 FYNNEI. The germline V and J ends were trimmed by 4 bases and 4 bases, with 14 bases remaining between them. CDR3 length equals 15 residues. CDR3 sequence reads: CASSVPGTSKNIQYF. CDR3 nucleotide sequence: TGTGCCAGCAGTGTCCCGGGGACGAGTAAAAACATTCAGTACTTC.

The rearrangement links TRBV7-9 to TRBJ2-5, with TRBD2 as a possible D gene (5 bases). The CDR3 is made up of 14 amino acids. With 2 bases removed from V and 13 bases from J, the gap between germline ends came to 20 bases. Germline V lookup: CDR1 SEHNR, CDR2 FQNEAQ (reference sequence). The CDR3 protein is CASSLSGDYQAGYF. CDR3 sequence (DNA): TGTGCCAGCAGCTTATCCGGCGACTACCAAGCAGGGTACTTC.

The chain links TRBV7-3 to TRBJ2-1; a weak D match, TRBD2 (5 bases). V lost 5 bases and J 7 bases, leaving 12 bases between the germline ends. Germline-derived CDR1 and CDR2 are SGHTA and FQGTGA. This CDR3 is built from 13 residues. The CDR3 reads CASSQTGGNEQFF. CDR3 nucleotide sequence: TGTGCCAGCAGCCAGACGGGCGGGAATGAGCAGTTCTTC.

The chain uses TRBV7-9 and TRBJ1-2, with 7 bases fitting TRBD1. This CDR3 has 14 residues. Germline V lookup: CDR1 SEHNR, CDR2 FQNEAQ (reference sequence). Losses at the gene ends were 3 bases for V and 7 bases for J; bases not matched to a gene: 8. The CDR3 spells CASSLTGIIRGYTF. DNA of the CDR3: TGTGCCAGCAGCTTGACAGGGATAATTCGTGGCTACACCTTC.

This chain connects TRBV29-1 to TRBJ1-1; TRBD1 matches at 8 bases. CDR1 SQVTM and CDR2 ANQGSEA come from the germline V gene. With 2 bases clipped from V and 0 bases from J, the junction kept 2 bases outside the gene matches. The CDR3 runs to 14 residues. This chain's CDR3 is CSVERGQVNTEAFF. CDR3 in DNA: TGCAGCGTTGAACGGGGACAGGTGAACACTGAAGCTTTCTTT.

This rearrangement joins TRBV5-1 to TRBJ1-3; TRBD1 is a possible D gene (6 bases). Trimming took off 1 base at V and 1 base at J, with 9 bases between the two ends. Germline loops: CDR1 SGHRS, CDR2 YFSETQ. The CDR3 spans 15 residues. The CDR3 coding sequence is TGCGCCAGCAGCTTGTTAACAGGGTCTGGAAACACCATATATTTT. This encodes CASSLLTGSGNTIYF.

This rearrangement joins TRBV27 to TRBJ1-2; perhaps TRBD1 as D (5 bases). The CDR3 consists of 14 residues. Germline V gives CDR1 MNHEY, CDR2 SMNVEV (reference sequence). V lost 4 bases and J lost 7, with 16 bases in between. The CDR3 sequence: CASSSAGVRAGYTF. The CDR3 DNA follows: TGTGCCAGCAGTTCCGCGGGGGTACGGGCTGGCTACACCTTC.